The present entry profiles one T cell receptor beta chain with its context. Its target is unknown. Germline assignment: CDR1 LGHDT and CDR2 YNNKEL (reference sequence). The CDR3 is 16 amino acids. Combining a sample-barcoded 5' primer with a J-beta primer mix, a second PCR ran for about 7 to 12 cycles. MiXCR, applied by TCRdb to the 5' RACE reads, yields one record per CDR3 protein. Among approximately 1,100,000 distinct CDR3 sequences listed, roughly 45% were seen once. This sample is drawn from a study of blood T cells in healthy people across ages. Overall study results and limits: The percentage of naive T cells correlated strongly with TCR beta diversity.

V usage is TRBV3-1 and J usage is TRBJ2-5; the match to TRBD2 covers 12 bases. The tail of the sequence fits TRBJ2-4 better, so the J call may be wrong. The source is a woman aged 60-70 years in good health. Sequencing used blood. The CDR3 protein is CASSQETSGRGSIQYF. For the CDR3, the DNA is TGTGCCAGCAGCCAAGAGACTAGCGGGAGAGGAAGCATTCAGTACTTC.